Following are 4 T cell receptor beta chains from one sample sequenced in a study of cytomegalovirus exposure and HLA in healthy donors. Only in-frame clones appear in the TCRdb table, and some are missing; sequencing was by immunoSEQ multiplex PCR. The sample shows approximately 300,000 clones, just over 85% of them seen only once. Material: PBMCs. These receptors all come from a woman aged 18-35 years in good health and CMV-seronegative.

The rearrangement links TRBV10-3 to TRBJ1-4, with D hard to call. CDR3 length: 14 amino acids. From germline, CDR1 is ENHRY and CDR2 SYGVKD. The germline V and J ends were trimmed by 2 bases and 4 bases, with 8 bases remaining between them. The CDR3 bases are TGTGCCATCAGTGAGCGGCTAGATAATGAAAAACTGTTTTTT. Its protein product is CAISERLDNEKLFF.

Only a few counts were recorded for this clone. The genes are TRBV6-1 and TRBJ1-5, with 7 bases aligning to TRBD1. The CDR3 is 15 residues long. Germline V gene sequence: CDR1 MNHNS, CDR2 SASEGT. Losses at the gene ends were 8 bases for V and 3 bases for J; bases not matched to a gene: 10. The CDR3 DNA follows: TGTGCCAGCGCCACTACGACAGGGCTCAATCAGCCCCAGCATTTT. It encodes CASATTTGLNQPQHF.

The chain combines TRBV15 with TRBJ1-2; 7 bases line up with TRBD1. The CDR3 has 15 residues. The germline gives CDR1 LNHNV, CDR2 YYDKDF (reference sequence). The V gene end was trimmed by 1 base and the J gene end by 6 bases; junction bases not matched to a gene: 8. For the CDR3, the DNA is TGTGCCACCAGCAGAGTTCCACAGGGGCCGGATGGCTACACCTTC. This sequence encodes CATSRVPQGPDGYTF.

The genes are TRBV29-1 and TRBJ2-1; TRBD2 is a possible D gene (5 bases). The CDR3 totals 14 residues. Trimming pared 4 bases from V and 7 bases from J, leaving 17 bases between. The germline CDR1 and CDR2 sequences are SQVTM and ANQGSEA. This chain's CDR3 is CSVGRTSRVNEQFF. CDR3 in DNA: TGCAGCGTTGGTCGCACTAGTCGGGTGAATGAGCAGTTCTTC.